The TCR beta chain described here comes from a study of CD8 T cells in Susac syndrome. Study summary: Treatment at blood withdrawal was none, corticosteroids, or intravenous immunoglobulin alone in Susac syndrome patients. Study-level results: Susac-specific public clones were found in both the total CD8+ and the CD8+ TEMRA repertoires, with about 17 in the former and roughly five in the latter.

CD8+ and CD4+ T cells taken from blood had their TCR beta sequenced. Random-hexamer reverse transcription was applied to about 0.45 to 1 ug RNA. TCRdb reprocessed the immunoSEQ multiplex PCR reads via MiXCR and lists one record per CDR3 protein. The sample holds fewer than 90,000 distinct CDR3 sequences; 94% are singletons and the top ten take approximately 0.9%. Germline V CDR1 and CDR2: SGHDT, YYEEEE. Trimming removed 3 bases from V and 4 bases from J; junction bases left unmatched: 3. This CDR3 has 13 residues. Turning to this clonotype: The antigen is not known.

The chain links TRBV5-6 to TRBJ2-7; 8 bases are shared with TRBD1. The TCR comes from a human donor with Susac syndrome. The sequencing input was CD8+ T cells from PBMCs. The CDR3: CASSSTGGYEQYF. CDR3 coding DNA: TGTGCCAGCAGCTCTACAGGGGGGTACGAGCAGTACTTC.